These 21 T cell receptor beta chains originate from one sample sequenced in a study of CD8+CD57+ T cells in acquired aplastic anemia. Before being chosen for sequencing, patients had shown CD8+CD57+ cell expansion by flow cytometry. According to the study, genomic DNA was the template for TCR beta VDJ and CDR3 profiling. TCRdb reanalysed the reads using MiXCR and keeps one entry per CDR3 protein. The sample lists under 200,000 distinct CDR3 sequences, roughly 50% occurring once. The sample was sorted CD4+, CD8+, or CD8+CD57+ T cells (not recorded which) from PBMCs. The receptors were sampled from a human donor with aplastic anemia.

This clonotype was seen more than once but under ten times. The CDR3 region is CATSTRTGNNSPLHF. DNA for the CDR3: TGTGCCACCAGCACCCGGACAGGGAATAATTCACCCCTCCACTTT. The chain recombines TRBV15 with TRBJ1-6, with 8 nucleotides matching TRBD1. The V segment lost 4 bases and the J segment 5 bases; nucleotides outside the gene matches: 4. In germline, CDR1 is LNHNV, CDR2 YYDKDF (reference sequence). This CDR3 is built from 15 residues.

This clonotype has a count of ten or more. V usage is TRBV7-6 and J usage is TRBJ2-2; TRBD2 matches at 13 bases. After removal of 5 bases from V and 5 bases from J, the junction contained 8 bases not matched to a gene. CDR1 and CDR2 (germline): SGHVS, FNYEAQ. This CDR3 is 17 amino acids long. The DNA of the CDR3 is TGTGCCAGCAGCCCTGGACTAGCGGGAGTTAAAACCGGGGAGCTGTTTTTT. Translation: CASSPGLAGVKTGELFF.

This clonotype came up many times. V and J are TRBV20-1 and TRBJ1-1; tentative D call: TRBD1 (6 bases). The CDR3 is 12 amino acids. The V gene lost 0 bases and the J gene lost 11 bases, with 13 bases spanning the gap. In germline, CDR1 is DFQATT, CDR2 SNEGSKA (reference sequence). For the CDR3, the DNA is TGCAGTGCTAGAGAGCGGGGGCGACAGGCTTTCTTT. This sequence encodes CSARERGRQAFF.

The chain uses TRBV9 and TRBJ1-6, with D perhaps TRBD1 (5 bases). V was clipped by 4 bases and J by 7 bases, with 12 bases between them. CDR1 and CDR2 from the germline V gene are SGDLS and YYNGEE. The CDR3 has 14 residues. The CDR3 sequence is CASSSGLINSPLHF. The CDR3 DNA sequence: TGTGCCAGCAGCTCGGGACTGATCAATTCACCCCTCCACTTT.

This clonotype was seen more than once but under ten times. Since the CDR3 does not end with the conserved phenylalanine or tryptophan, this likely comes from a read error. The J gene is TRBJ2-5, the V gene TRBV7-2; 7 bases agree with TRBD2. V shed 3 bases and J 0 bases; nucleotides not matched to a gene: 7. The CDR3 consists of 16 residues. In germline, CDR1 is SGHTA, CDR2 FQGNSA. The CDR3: CASSLGSGPYQETQYL. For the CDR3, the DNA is TGTGCCAGCAGCTTGGGTAGCGGGCCGTACCAAGAGACCCAGTACCTC.

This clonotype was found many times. The CDR3, as DNA: TGTGCCATCAGTGAGTCGCGTCCTCAGCCCCAGCATTTT. It is translated as CAISESRPQPQHF. V usage is TRBV10-3 and J usage is TRBJ1-5; D gene uncertain. CDR3 length equals 13 residues. Between the trimmed V and J ends, which lost 0 bases and 6 bases, there was a span of 6 bases. Germline V gene lookup returns CDR1 ENHRY and CDR2 SYGVKD.

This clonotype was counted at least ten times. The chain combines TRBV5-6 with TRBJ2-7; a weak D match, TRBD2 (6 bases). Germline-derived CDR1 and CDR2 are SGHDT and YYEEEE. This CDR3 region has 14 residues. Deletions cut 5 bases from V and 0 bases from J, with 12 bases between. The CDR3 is CASSSGLISYEQYF. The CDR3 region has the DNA TGTGCCAGCAGTTCGGGACTTATCTCCTACGAGCAGTACTTC.

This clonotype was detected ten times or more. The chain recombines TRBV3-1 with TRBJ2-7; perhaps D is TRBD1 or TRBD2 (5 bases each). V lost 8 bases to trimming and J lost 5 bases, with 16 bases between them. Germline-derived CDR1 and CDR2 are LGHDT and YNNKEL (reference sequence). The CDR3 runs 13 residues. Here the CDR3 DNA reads TGTGCCAGCGGAGGTCAGGGCGGCCACGAGCAGTACTTC. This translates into CASGGQGGHEQYF.

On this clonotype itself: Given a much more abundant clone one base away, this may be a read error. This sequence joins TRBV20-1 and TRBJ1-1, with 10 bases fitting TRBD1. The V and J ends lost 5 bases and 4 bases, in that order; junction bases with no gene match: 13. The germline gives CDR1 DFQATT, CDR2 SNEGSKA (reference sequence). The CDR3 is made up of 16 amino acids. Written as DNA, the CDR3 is TGCAGTGCTGTTCGCCGACAGGGGGCCTCGGGCACTGAAGCTTTCTTT. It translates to CSAVRRQGASGTEAFF.

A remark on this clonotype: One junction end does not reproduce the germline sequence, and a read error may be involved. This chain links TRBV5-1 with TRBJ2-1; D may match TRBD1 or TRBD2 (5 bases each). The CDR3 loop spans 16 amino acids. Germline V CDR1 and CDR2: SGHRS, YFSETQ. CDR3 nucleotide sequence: TGCGCCAGCAGCTTGACTTCAGGGACGACCTACAATGAGCAGTCCTTC. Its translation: CASSLTSGTTYNEQSF.

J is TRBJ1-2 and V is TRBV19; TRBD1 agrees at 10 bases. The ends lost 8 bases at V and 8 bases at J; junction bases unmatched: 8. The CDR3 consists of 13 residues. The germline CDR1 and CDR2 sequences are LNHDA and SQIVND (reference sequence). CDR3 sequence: CASSDRGSWGYTF. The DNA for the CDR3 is TGTGCCAGTTCGGACAGGGGGTCCTGGGGCTACACCTTC.

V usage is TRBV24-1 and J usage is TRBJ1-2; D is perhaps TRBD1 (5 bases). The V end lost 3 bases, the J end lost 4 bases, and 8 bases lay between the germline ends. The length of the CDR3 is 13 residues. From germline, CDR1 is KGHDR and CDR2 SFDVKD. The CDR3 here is CATSDGGGYGYTF. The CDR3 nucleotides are TGTGCCACCAGTGATGGTGGGGGCTATGGCTACACCTTC.

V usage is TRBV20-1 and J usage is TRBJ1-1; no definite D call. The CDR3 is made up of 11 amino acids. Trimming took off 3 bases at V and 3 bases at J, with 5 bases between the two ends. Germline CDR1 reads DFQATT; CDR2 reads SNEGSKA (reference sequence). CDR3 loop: CSARDHTEAFF. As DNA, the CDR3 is TGCAGTGCTAGGGATCACACTGAAGCTTTCTTT.

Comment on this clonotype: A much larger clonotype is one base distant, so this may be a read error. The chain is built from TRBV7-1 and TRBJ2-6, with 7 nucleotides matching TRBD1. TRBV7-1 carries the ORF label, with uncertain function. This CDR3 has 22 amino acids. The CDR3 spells CASSSRRSLWTGPGSGANALTF. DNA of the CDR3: TGTGCCAGCAGCTCACGAAGATCTCTTTGGACAGGTCCAGGCTCTGGGGCCAACGCCCTGACTTTC.

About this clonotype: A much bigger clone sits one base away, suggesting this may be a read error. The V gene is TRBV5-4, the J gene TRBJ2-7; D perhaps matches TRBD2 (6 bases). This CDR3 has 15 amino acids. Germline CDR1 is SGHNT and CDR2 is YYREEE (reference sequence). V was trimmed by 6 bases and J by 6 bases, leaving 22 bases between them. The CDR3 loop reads CASTPLGGDLGEQYF. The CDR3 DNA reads TGTGCCAGCACCCCGCTAGGAGGGGATTTGGGCGAGCAGTACTTC. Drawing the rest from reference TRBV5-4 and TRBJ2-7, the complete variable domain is ETGVTQSPTHLIKTRGQQVTLRCSSQSGHNTVSWYQQALGQGPQFIFQYYREEENGRGNFPPRFSGLQFPNYSSELNVNALELDDSALYLCASTPLGGDLGEQYFGPGTRLTVT.

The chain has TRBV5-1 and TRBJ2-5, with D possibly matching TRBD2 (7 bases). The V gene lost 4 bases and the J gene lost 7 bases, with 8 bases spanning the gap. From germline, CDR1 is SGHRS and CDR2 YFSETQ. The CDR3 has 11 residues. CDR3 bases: TGCGCCAGCAGCAGGGGGGGGACCCAGTACTTC. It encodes CASSRGGTQYF.

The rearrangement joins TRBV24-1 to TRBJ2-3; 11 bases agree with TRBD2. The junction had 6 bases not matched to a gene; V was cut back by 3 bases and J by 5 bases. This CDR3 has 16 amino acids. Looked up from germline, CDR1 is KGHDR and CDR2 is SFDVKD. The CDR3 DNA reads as TGTGCCACCAGTGATCCAACTAGCGGGAGCGGAGATACGCAGTATTTT. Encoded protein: CATSDPTSGSGDTQYF.

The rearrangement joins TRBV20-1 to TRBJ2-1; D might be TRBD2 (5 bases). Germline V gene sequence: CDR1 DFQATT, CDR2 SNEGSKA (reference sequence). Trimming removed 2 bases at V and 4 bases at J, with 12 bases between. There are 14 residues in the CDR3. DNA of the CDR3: TGCAGTGCTAGAAAGAGCGGAGCATACAATGAGCAGTTCTTC. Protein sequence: CSARKSGAYNEQFF.

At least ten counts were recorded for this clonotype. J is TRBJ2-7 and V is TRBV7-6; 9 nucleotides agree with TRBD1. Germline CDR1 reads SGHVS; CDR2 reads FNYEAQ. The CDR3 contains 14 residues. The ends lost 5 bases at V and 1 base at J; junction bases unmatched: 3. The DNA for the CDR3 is TGTGCCAGCAGCGGGGGGACAGGGTCCTACGAGCAGTACTTC. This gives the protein CASSGGTGSYEQYF.

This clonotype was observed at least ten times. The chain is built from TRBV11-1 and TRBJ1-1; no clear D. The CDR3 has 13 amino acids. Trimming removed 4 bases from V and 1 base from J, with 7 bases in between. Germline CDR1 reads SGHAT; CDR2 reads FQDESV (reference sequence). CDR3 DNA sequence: TGTGCCAGCAGCTCCTTCCCGAACACTGAAGCTTTCTTT. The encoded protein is CASSSFPNTEAFF.

CDR3 residues: CASSPVGGGTEAFF. In DNA, the CDR3 is TGTGCCAGCAGCCCCGTCGGAGGGGGCACTGAAGCTTTCTTT. The V gene is TRBV28, the J gene TRBJ1-1; D may be TRBD1 (6 bases). Germline lookup yields CDR1 MDHEN and CDR2 SYDVKM. V dropped 6 bases and J dropped 4 bases, with 15 bases sitting between them. The CDR3 is 14 residues long.